This is a list of T cell receptor beta chains from one sample in a study of blood T cells in healthy people across ages. MiXCR, applied by TCRdb to the 5' RACE reads, yields one record per CDR3 protein. The sample includes fewer than 1.5 million distinct CDR3 sequences, 42% of them seen just once. Sequencing was carried out using blood. The receptors originated from a woman under 30 in good health. The CDR3 runs from the conserved cysteine through the conserved F or W. D genes are given only for firm matches. Rows give clone size only sometimes, using once, few, many, or a class for an expanded clone.

J	size	V	D	DNA	CDR3
TRBJ1-2	NA	TRBV11-1	NA	TGTGCCAGCAGCTTAGGTACCGCGCCCCACACCTTC	CASSLGTAPHTF
TRBJ2-1	NA	TRBV9	NA	TGTGCCAGCAGCGTAGGTCCGACTACCTACAATGAGCAGTTCTTC	CASSVGPTTYNEQFF
TRBJ1-5	few	TRBV4-1	NA	TGCGCCAGCGATCAGGGCCTGGGGGGTATCAATCAGCCCCAGCATTTT	CASDQGLGGINQPQHF
TRBJ2-5	few	TRBV10-3	NA	TGTGCCATCAGCGGGACTGCCGGGACCCAGTACTTC	CAISGTAGTQYF
TRBJ2-3	few	TRBV20-1	TRBD1	TGCAGTGCTAGAGTTTGGGGACAGAAGGATACGCAGTATTTT	CSARVWGQKDTQYF
TRBJ1-6	NA	TRBV18	NA	TGTGCCAGCTCACCGCCCTTCCGGGGATCTTCACCCCTCCACTTT	CASSPPFRGSSPLHF
TRBJ2-5	many	TRBV10-3	TRBD1	TGTGCCATCAGTGAAGGGACAGAGCAAGAGACCCAGTACTTC	CAISEGTEQETQYF
TRBJ1-2	once	TRBV20-1	NA	TGCAGTGCTAGACCCGGAACTAAGGATGGCTACACCTTC	CSARPGTKDGYTF
TRBJ2-7	NA	TRBV6-1	NA	TGTGCCAGCAGAGGAAATGGACCGATCTACGAGCAGTACTTC	CASRGNGPIYEQYF
TRBJ2-5	NA	TRBV5-1	NA	TGCGCCAGCAGCTTGGGATTCGTCTTCGAGACCCAGTACTTC	CASSLGFVFETQYF
TRBJ2-4	NA	TRBV20-1	TRBD2	TGCAGTTCTAGACCATTTAGCGGGATTCACAATGAGCAGTACTTC	CSSRPFSGIHNEQYF
TRBJ1-4	NA	TRBV7-9	TRBD1	TGTGCCAGCAGCTTAGAGGCGGGACAGGGTGGTGGAAAACTGTTTTTT	CASSLEAGQGGGKLFF
TRBJ2-4	once	TRBV15	NA	TGTGCCACCAGCAGAGCGCAGCTAGCCAAAAACATTCAGTACTTC	CATSRAQLAKNIQYF
TRBJ1-2	NA	TRBV7-9	NA	TGTGCCGGCAGCTTAGGACTAAGTAACTATGGCTACACCTTC	CAGSLGLSNYGYTF
TRBJ1-1	once	TRBV7-9	NA	TGTGCCAGCAACTTAATGTCTACCGGGGGTGAAGCTTTCTTT	CASNLMSTGGEAFF
TRBJ2-3	NA	TRBV6-4	TRBD2	TGTGCCAGCAGTGACTCGACTTGGGTTAGCGGGGTTGGAGATACGCAGTATTTT	CASSDSTWVSGVGDTQYF
TRBJ2-3	NA	TRBV12-3/TRBV12-4	NA	TGTGCCAGCAGTTTAGTTGTCGCTAGCACAGATACGCAGTATTTT	CASSLVVASTDTQYF
TRBJ2-5	once	TRBV7-8	NA	TGTGCCAGCAGCTTAGAGTCGGATGAGCAGTACTTC	CASSLESDEQYF
TRBJ2-7	NA	TRBV7-2	TRBD2	TGTGCCAGCAGCCCCTCAAGCGGGACGACACACTACGAGCAGTACTTC	CASSPSSGTTHYEQYF
TRBJ2-1	NA	TRBV20-1	NA	TGCAGTGCCTCCCTGTCTCGGGGAGAGACCCAGTTCTTC	CSASLSRGETQFF
TRBJ2-5	NA	TRBV6-1	NA	TGTGCCAGCAGTCAGGGGAAAGAGGAGACCCAGTACTTC	CASSQGKEETQYF
TRBJ2-7	NA	TRBV4-1	TRBD1	TGCGCCAGCAGCCAAGAGCACAGGGGGGTCGACGAGCAGTACTTC	CASSQEHRGVDEQYF
TRBJ2-1	NA	TRBV6-2/TRBV6-3	NA	TGTGCCAGCAGTTACCCCCTGGGGTGGAATGAGCAGTTCTTC	CASSYPLGWNEQFF
TRBJ1-4	NA	TRBV10-1	NA	TGCGCCAGCAGTGACGGGGGAACAACTAATGAAAAACTGTTTTTT	CASSDGGTTNEKLFF
TRBJ2-5	many	TRBV7-2	TRBD2	TGTGCCAGCAGCAGTAGCGGGAGCCAAGAGACCCAGTACTTC	CASSSSGSQETQYF
TRBJ2-1	NA	TRBV14	TRBD2	TGTGCCAGCAGCCGAAGCGTCGCTAGCGGGAGTTATGAGCAGTTCTTC	CASSRSVASGSYEQFF
TRBJ2-7	NA	TRBV21-1	NA	TGTGCCAGCAGCAAAGCCGGACAGGGCGACGAGCAGTACTTC	CASSKAGQGDEQYF
TRBJ2-6	NA	TRBV6-1	NA	TGTGCCAGCAGTGCGGGACCGGGACACCCTCCTGGGGCCAACGTCCTGACTTTC	CASSAGPGHPPGANVLTF
TRBJ2-1	few	TRBV25-1	TRBD2	TGTGCCAGCAGTGAATATGGGCTAGCGGGCTCCTACAATGAGCAGTTCTTC	CASSEYGLAGSYNEQFF
TRBJ1-1	NA	TRBV30	NA	TGTGCCTGGAGTGGCCTCAAAGAAGCTTTCTTT	CAWSGLKEAFF
TRBJ2-2	few	TRBV6-1	TRBD1	TGTGCCAGCAGTGAGGGACAGGGCGGCGGGGAGCTGTTTTTT	CASSEGQGGGELFF
TRBJ2-1	many	TRBV5-1	NA	TGCGCCAGCAGCATGGGCGGTAGCTCCTACAATGAGCAGTTCTTC	CASSMGGSSYNEQFF
TRBJ1-1	NA	TRBV12-3/TRBV12-4	NA	TGTGCCAGCAGTAACCGCGGGGGGAAGAACACTGAAGCTTTCTTT	CASSNRGGKNTEAFF
TRBJ2-1	many	TRBV6-1	TRBD2	TGTGCCAGCAGTGAAGCTAGCGGGAGTATGAATGAGCAGTTCTTC	CASSEASGSMNEQFF
TRBJ2-5	NA	TRBV7-6	NA	TGTGCCAGCAGCCCCCAGGGCCCAGGGGACTATCGAGAGACCCAGTACTTC	CASSPQGPGDYRETQYF
TRBJ2-1	few	TRBV7-6	NA	TGTGCCAGCAGCTTAGACGGCACCGATATTGATGAGCAGTTCTTC	CASSLDGTDIDEQFF
TRBJ2-1	NA	TRBV6-6	TRBD2	TGTGCCAGCAGATCTAGCGGGAGGGTCCAGAACAATGAGCAGTTCTTC	CASRSSGRVQNNEQFF
TRBJ2-7	few	TRBV10-2	NA	TGCGCCAGCAACCAGGGCAGCGGAGGGTACGAGCAGTACTTC	CASNQGSGGYEQYF
TRBJ1-2	NA	TRBV2	NA	TGTGCCAGCAGTGAAGCCACCATCGACAGGACAGCCAACACCTTC	CASSEATIDRTANTF
TRBJ2-1	few	TRBV11-1	TRBD1	TGTGCCAGCAGCTCCCCGGACAGGTACTACAATGAGCAGTTCTTC	CASSSPDRYYNEQFF
TRBJ2-7	few	TRBV11-2	TRBD1	TGTGCCAGCAGCTTAACAGGGGGGACTGGCGACGAGCAGTACTTC	CASSLTGGTGDEQYF
TRBJ2-2	NA	TRBV11-2	NA	TGTGCCAGCAGCTTCAATCCAACGAGTACCGGGGAGCTGTTTTTT	CASSFNPTSTGELFF
TRBJ1-5	NA	TRBV6-5	TRBD1	TGTGCCAGCAGTTCGAACCGGGACAGACCATACCTCCAGCATTTT	CASSSNRDRPYLQHF
TRBJ2-6	few	TRBV10-2	NA	TGCGCCAGCAGTGAGTCGGGCACTGGGGCCAACGTCCTGACTTTC	CASSESGTGANVLTF
TRBJ2-4	NA	TRBV6-5	NA	TGTGCCAGCACCAACGGGGGATGGCAGTACTTC	CASTNGGWQYF
TRBJ2-3	NA	TRBV2	TRBD2	TGTGCCAGCAGTCCAAGCGGGAGGGCCTACACAGATACGCAGTATTTT	CASSPSGRAYTDTQYF